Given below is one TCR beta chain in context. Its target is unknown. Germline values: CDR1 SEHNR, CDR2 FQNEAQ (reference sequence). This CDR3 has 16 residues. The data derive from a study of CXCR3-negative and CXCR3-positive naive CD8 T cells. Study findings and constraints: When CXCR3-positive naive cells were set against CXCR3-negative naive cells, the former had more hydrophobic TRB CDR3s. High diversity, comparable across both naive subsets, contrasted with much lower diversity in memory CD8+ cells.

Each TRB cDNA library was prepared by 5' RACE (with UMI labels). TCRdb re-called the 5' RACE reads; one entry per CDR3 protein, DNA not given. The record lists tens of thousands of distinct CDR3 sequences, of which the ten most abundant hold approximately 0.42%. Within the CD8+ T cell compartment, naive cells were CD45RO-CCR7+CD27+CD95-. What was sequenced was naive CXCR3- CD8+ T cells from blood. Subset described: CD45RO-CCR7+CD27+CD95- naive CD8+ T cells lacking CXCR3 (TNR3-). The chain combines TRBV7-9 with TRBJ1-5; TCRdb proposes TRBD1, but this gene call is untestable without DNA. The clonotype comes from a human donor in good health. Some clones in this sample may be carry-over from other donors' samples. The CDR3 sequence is CASSPPGASSNQPQHF. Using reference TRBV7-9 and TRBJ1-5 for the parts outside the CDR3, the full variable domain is DTGVSQNPRHKITKRGQNVTFRCDPISEHNRLYWYRQTLGQGPEFLTYFQNEAQLEKSRLLSDRFSAERPKGSFSTLEIQRTEQGDSAMYLCASSPPGASSNQPQHFGDGTRLSIL.